Reported below is one T cell receptor (beta chain). What it binds is not known. V gave up 6 bases and J gave up 3 bases, with 15 bases separating them. The CDR3 has 14 residues. The germline gives CDR1 ENHRY, CDR2 SYGVKD. This sample was included in a study of cytomegalovirus exposure and HLA in healthy donors. Study-level results: Among TCR sequences, most were rare, though some public TCRs appeared in many donors.

A multiplex PCR was run with 60 Vbeta primers and 13 Jbeta primers. Using immunoSEQ multiplex PCR, the repertoire was profiled, and TCRdb retains in-frame clones only, with some absent. The repertoire holds about 190,000 clones, with roughly 80% as singletons. This TCR was recovered from a man between 50 and 59 years old in good health and CMV-seronegative. The chain joins TRBV10-3 to TRBJ2-7; maybe TRBD1 (7 bases). Sequences were obtained from PBMCs. The CDR3 protein is CAIRRDSQDYEQYF. The CDR3 DNA sequence: TGTGCCATCAGGCGGGACAGCCAGGACTACGAGCAGTACTTC.